This T cell receptor (beta chain) was sequenced during a study of blood T cells in healthy people across ages. In its sample, this clonotype was seen a few times. Being one base from a much bigger clone, this may be a read error. A second PCR of about 7 to 12 cycles used a sample-barcoded 5' primer and a J-beta primer mix. TCRdb used MiXCR to reprocess the 5' RACE reads, holding one entry per CDR3 protein. The table includes about 650,000 distinct CDR3 sequences, about 32% detected once. Losses at the gene ends were 3 bases for V and 11 bases for J; bases not matched to a gene: 17. In germline, CDR1 is MGHRA, CDR2 YSYEKL. The CDR3 sequence is 16 residues long.

Sequencing was carried out using blood. V usage is TRBV4-1 and J usage is TRBJ2-5; 8 bases align to TRBD1. This clonotype was sampled from a woman aged 80 or over in good health. CDR3 DNA: TGCGCCAGCAGCCAGGAGACAGGGGTTGCCCACAATGAGCAGTACTTC. Its translation is CASSQETGVAHNEQYF.